This entry concerns a single T cell receptor (beta chain). Its antigen remains unidentified. The source of the sample is a study of radiotherapy plus CTLA-4 blockade in lung cancer. Germline V CDR1 and CDR2: SGHDT, YYEEEE. V was pared by 3 bases and J by 4 bases, with 12 bases of the junction left unmatched. The CDR3 is 17 amino acids. General study findings and limits: Best predicting response, reportedly, were early blood T cell clone dynamics, with interferon-beta.

Method: immunoSEQ multiplex PCR; TCRdb's copy keeps in-frame clones and lacks some. Of about 120,000 clones listed, approximately 80% are singletons. This TCR was sampled from a human donor with non-small cell lung cancer who had a partial response to radiotherapy plus ipilimumab. The chain links TRBV5-6 to TRBJ2-3; 9 bases map to TRBD2. Sequencing was performed on peripheral blood, taken from a patient treated with radiotherapy plus ipilimumab. The CDR3 nucleotides are TGTGCCAGCAGCTGGGACAGTGGGACTAGCCTGGCAGATACGCAGTATTTT. It translates to CASSWDSGTSLADTQYF. The entire variable domain, with the rest obtained from reference TRBV5-6 and TRBJ2-3, is as follows: DAGVTQSPTHLIKTRGQQVTLRCSPKSGHDTVSWYQQALGQGPQFIFQYYEEEERQRGNFPDRFSGHQFPNYSSELNVNALLLGDSALYLCASSWDSGTSLADTQYFGPGTRLTVL.